A selection of T cell receptor beta chains follows, all from one sample in a study of graft-versus-host responses after intestinal transplantation. This table comes from immunoSEQ multiplex PCR, and its TCRdb copy is limited to in-frame clones, with some not included. The profile shows 20,000 to 25,000 clones, approximately 40% of them singletons. Sequencing used alloreactive CD8+ T cells from a mixed lymphocyte reaction culture, obtained before transplantation. The receptor source for this set is a human patient who was an organ donor for intestinal transplantation. Both conserved end residues are part of each CDR3. A D gene is named only where the DNA matches it firmly. Clone size appears in some rows only: once, few, many, or a class for an expanded clone.

clone size,V gene,D gene,J gene,CDR3 DNA,CDR3 protein
few,TRBV29-1,.,TRBJ2-1,TGCAGCGTTGAAGAGCCCCCCAGCGGGCTCCACAATGAGCAGTTCTTC,CSVEEPPSGLHNEQFF
.,TRBV28,.,TRBJ1-2,TGTGCCAGCAGTGACGACGGCTATGGCTACACCTTC,CASSDDGYGYTF
.,TRBV6-5,.,TRBJ2-7,TGTGCCAGCAGTGAAGGGCCGACCTACGAGCAGTACTTC,CASSEGPTYEQYF
.,TRBV4-1,.,TRBJ2-1,TGCGCCAGCAGCCAAGATGGGGCAGACTACAATGAGCAGTTCTTC,CASSQDGADYNEQFF
.,TRBV27,TRBD1,TRBJ1-5,TGTGCCAGCAGTTTGACAGGGGGCGGTCCTTATAGCAATCAGCCCCAGCATTTT,CASSLTGGGPYSNQPQHF
medium-sized,TRBV10-3,TRBD1,TRBJ1-2,TGTGCCATCACCTTTGGACAGGGGGGTAACTATGGCTACACCTTC,CAITFGQGGNYGYTF
few,TRBV30,.,TRBJ1-1,TGTGCCTGGGGGAGGGAGAGCACTGAAGCTTTCTTT,CAWGRESTEAFF
few,TRBV5-4,TRBD2,TRBJ2-1,TGTGCCAGCAGCGCCCCGGGACTAGCGGGAGTTGGCAATGAGCAGTTCTTC,CASSAPGLAGVGNEQFF
few,TRBV5-6,TRBD1,TRBJ1-5,TGTGCCAGCAGCTTGACAGGGGGCAATCAGCCCCAGCATTTT,CASSLTGGNQPQHF
medium-sized,TRBV5-1,TRBD2,TRBJ2-7,TGCGCCAGCAGCTGGACTAGCGGGAGCTACGAGCAGTACTTC,CASSWTSGSYEQYF
few,TRBV4-2,.,TRBJ2-3,TGTGCCAGCAGCCAAGATGGGGCGGCAGATACGCAGTATTTT,CASSQDGAADTQYF
.,TRBV12-5,.,TRBJ2-1,TGTGCTAGTGGCCCAGAGAGCTCCTACAATGAGCAGTTCTTC,CASGPESSYNEQFF
.,TRBV30,TRBD2,TRBJ2-1,TGTGCCTGGAGTGTACTGAGGGAGGGGAATGAGCAGTTCTTC,CAWSVLREGNEQFF
few,TRBV10-3,.,TRBJ2-7,TGTGCCACGATGGGCCTAGACCCTTACGAGCAGTACTTC,CATMGLDPYEQYF
.,TRBV28,.,TRBJ2-7,TGTGCCAGCAGTTTTCACGGGAGTAGATACGAGCAGTACTTC,CASSFHGSRYEQYF
.,TRBV6-5,.,TRBJ2-1,TGTGCCAGCAGTTACGGCGGAGTTGAGCAGTTCTTC,CASSYGGVEQFF
.,TRBV6-9,TRBD1,TRBJ1-1,TGTGCCAGCAGCTCAGGGGGCACTGAAGCTTTCTTT,CASSSGGTEAFF
.,TRBV7-3,TRBD1,TRBJ2-3,TGTGCCAGCAGTATCAGGGACAGGGGAGCAGATACGCAGTATTTT,CASSIRDRGADTQYF
few,TRBV2,.,TRBJ2-7,TGTGCCAGCTCCATACGGTTCTACGAGCAGTACTTC,CASSIRFYEQYF
.,TRBV7-9,.,TRBJ1-6,TGTGCCAGCAGCCGGTCTTCACCCCTCCACTTT,CASSRSSPLHF
.,TRBV4-1,.,TRBJ2-7,TGCGCCAGCAGCCAAGACCCAGGGCCCTACGAGCAGTACTTC,CASSQDPGPYEQYF
.,TRBV19,.,TRBJ2-1,TGTGCCAGTACTAACCCTCACGGGCAGGGGACCAATGAGCAGTTCTTC,CASTNPHGQGTNEQFF
.,TRBV6-1,TRBD1,TRBJ2-7,TGTGCCAGCAGCCTGGACAGGGCCTACGAGCAGTACTTC,CASSLDRAYEQYF
.,TRBV15,TRBD1,TRBJ2-3,TGTGCCACCAGCAGCGGACCGGGACAGGGGCTACAAGATACGCAGTATTTT,CATSSGPGQGLQDTQYF
.,TRBV7-2,TRBD2,TRBJ2-5,TGTGCCAGCAGCTTATTGGGCCTAGCGGGACTCTTTCGAGAGACCCAGTACTTC,CASSLLGLAGLFRETQYF
.,TRBV7-4,TRBD1,TRBJ2-2,TGTGCCAGCAGCTTAAGTGGGACAGGGTGGAGCGGGGAGCTGTTTTTT,CASSLSGTGWSGELFF
few,TRBV7-9,.,TRBJ1-2,TGTGCCAGCAGCTTTTGGACAGCCGTCAACTATGGCTACACCTTC,CASSFWTAVNYGYTF
once,TRBV7-9,.,TRBJ1-2,TGTGCCAGCAGCTTAGAGGTCATACCTTATGGCTACACCTTC,CASSLEVIPYGYTF
.,TRBV5-1,.,TRBJ2-5,TGCGCCAGCAGCTTCGGCTGGCGCGTGGAGACCCAGTACTTC,CASSFGWRVETQYF